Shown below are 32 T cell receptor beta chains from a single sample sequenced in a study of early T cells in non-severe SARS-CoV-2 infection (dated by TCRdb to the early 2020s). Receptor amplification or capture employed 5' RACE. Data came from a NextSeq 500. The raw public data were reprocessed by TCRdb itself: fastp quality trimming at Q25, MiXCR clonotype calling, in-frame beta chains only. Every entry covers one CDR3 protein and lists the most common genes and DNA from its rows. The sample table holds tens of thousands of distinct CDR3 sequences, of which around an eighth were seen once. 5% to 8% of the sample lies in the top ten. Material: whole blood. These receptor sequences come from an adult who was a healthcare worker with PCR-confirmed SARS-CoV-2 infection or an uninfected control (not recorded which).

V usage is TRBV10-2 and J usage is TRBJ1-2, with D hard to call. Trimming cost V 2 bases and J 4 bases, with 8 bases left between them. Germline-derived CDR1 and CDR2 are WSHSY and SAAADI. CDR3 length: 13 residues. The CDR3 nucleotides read TGCGCCAGCAGTGAGGGGTCCTCCTATGGCTACACCTTC. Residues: CASSEGSSYGYTF.

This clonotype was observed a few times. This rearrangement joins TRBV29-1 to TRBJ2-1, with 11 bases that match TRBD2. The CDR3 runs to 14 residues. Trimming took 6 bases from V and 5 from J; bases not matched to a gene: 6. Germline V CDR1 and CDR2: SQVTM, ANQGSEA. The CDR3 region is CSVAPGLADNEQFF. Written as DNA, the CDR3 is TGCAGCGTGGCGCCGGGACTAGCGGACAATGAGCAGTTCTTC.

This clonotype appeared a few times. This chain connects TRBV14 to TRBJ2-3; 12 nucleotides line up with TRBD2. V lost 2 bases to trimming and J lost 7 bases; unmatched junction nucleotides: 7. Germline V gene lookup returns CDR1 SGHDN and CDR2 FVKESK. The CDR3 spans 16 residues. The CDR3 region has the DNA TGTGCCAGCAGCCAAACCTCGACTAGCGGGAGTTATACGCAGTATTTT. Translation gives CASSQTSTSGSYTQYF.

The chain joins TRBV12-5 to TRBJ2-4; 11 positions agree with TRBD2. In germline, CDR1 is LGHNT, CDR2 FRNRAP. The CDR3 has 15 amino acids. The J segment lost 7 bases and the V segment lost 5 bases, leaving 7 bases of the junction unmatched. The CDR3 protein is CASGLMRTSGNIQYF. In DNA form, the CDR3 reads TGTGCTAGTGGTCTTATGAGGACTAGCGGGAACATTCAGTACTTC.

The CDR3 loop is CATSTSPSGKTGELFF. For the CDR3, the DNA is TGTGCCACCAGCACTTCTCCTAGCGGGAAAACCGGGGAGCTGTTTTTT. V and J are TRBV15 and TRBJ2-2, with 9 nucleotides matching TRBD2. V lost 4 bases to trimming and J lost 5 bases; unmatched junction nucleotides: 8. CDR1 and CDR2 (germline): LNHNV, YYDKDF (reference sequence). This CDR3 has 16 residues.

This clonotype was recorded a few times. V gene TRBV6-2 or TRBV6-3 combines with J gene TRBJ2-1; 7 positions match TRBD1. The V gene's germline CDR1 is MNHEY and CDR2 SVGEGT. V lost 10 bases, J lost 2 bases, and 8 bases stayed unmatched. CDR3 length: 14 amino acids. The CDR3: CAIKTGPAYNEQFF. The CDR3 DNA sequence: TGTGCCATCAAGACAGGGCCGGCCTACAATGAGCAGTTCTTC.

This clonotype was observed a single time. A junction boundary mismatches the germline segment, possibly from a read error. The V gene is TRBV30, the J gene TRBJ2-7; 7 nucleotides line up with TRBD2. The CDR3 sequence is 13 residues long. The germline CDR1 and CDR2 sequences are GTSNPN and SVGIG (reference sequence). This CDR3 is CARSQGLPYEQYF. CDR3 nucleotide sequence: TGTGCCCGGAGCCAGGGACTACCCTACGAGCAGTACTTC.

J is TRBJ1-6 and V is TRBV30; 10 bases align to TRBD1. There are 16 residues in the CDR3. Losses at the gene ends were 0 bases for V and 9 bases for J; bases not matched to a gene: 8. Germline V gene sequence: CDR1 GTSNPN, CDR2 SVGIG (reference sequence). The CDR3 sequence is CAWSVPWTGGGSPLHF. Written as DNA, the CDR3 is TGTGCCTGGAGTGTACCATGGACAGGGGGAGGTTCACCCCTCCACTTT. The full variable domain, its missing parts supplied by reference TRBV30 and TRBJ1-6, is SQTIHQWPATLVQPVGSPLSLECTVEGTSNPNLYWYRQAAGRGLQLLFYSVGIGQISSEVPQNLSASRPQDRQFILSSKKLLLSDSGFYLCAWSVPWTGGGSPLHFGNGTRLTVT.

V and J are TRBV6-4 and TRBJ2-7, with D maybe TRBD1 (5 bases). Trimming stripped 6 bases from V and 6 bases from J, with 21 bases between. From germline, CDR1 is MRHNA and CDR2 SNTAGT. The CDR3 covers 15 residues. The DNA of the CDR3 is TGTGCCAGCAGGGTACAGGAAACCCGAATCCCCGAGCAGTACTTC. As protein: CASRVQETRIPEQYF.

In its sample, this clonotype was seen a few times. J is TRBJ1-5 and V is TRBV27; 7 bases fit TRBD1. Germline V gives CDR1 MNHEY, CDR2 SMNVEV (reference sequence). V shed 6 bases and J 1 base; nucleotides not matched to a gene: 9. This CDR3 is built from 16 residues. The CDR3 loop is CASSTGTDPSNQPQHF. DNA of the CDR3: TGTGCCAGCAGCACCGGGACAGACCCGAGCAATCAGCCCCAGCATTTT.

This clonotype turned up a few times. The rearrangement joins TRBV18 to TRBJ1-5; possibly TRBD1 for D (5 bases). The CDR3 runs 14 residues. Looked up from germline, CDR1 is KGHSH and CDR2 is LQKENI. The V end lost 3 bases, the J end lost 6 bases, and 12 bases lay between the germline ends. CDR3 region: CASSPSEGSQPQHF. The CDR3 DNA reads TGTGCCAGCTCACCGTCGGAGGGGAGTCAGCCCCAGCATTTT.

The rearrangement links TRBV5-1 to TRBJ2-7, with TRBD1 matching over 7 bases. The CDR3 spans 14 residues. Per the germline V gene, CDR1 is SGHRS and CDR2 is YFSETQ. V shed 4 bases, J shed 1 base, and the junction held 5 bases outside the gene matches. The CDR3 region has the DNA TGCGCCAGCAGCCCGACAGGGAAATCCTACGAGCAGTACTTC. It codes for CASSPTGKSYEQYF.

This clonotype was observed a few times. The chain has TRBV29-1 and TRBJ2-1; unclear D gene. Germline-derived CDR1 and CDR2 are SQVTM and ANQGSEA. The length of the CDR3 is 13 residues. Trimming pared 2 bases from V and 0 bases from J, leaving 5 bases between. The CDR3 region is CSVEQASYNEQFF. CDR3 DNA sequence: TGCAGCGTTGAACAGGCCTCCTACAATGAGCAGTTCTTC.

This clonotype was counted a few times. CDR3 region: CASGSGANTGELFF. DNA for the CDR3: TGTGCTAGTGGTAGCGGGGCGAACACCGGGGAGCTGTTTTTT. The chain recombines TRBV12-5 with TRBJ2-2, with 7 bases fitting TRBD2. V lost 5 bases, J lost 0 bases, and 0 bases stayed unmatched. This CDR3 spans 14 amino acids. The germline V gene has CDR1 LGHNT and CDR2 FRNRAP. Full variable domain (outside the CDR3, taken from reference TRBV12-5 and TRBJ2-2): DARVTQTPRHKVTEMGQEVTMRCQPILGHNTVFWYRQTMMQGLELLAYFRNRAPLDDSGMPKDRFSAEMPDATLATLKIQPSEPRDSAVYFCASGSGANTGELFFGEGSRLTVL.

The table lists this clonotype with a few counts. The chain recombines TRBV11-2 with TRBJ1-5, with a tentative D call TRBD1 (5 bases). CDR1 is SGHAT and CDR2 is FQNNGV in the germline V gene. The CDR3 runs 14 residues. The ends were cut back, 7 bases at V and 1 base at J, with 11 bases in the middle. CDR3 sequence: CASNSRDSNQPQHF. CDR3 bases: TGTGCCAGCAACTCCCGGGACAGCAATCAGCCCCAGCATTTT.

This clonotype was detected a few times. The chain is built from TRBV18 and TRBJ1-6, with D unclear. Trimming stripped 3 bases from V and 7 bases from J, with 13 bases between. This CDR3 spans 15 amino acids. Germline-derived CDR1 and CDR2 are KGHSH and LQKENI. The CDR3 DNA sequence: TGTGCCAGCTCACCCCCCCGAGGGCCCAATTCACCCCTCCACTTT. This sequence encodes CASSPPRGPNSPLHF.

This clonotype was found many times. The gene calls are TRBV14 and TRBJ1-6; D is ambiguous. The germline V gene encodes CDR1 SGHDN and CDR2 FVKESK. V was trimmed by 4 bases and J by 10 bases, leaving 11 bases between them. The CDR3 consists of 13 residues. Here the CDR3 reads CASSPLVGSPLHF. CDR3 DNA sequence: TGTGCCAGCAGCCCCCTCGTCGGCTCACCCCTCCACTTT.

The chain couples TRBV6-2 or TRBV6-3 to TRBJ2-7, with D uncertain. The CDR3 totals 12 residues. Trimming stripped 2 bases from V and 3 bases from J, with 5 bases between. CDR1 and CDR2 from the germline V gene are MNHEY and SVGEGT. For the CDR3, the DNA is TGTGCCAGCAGTTACACGGTCTACGAGCAGTACTTC. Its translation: CASSYTVYEQYF.

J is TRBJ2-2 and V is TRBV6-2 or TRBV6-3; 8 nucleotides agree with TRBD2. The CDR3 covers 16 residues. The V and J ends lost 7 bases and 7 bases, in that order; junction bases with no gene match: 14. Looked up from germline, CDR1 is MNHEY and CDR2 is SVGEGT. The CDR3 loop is CASKQRGTRRFGELFF. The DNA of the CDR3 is TGTGCCAGCAAACAACGCGGGACTAGGAGATTCGGGGAGCTGTTTTTT.

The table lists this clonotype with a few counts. CDR3 residues: CASRQVGGVFQETQYF. In DNA form, the CDR3 reads TGTGCCAGCAGACAGGTCGGGGGGGTCTTCCAAGAGACCCAGTACTTC. The chain uses TRBV7-2 and TRBJ2-5, with 8 bases identical to TRBD2. Looked up from germline, CDR1 is SGHTA and CDR2 is FQGNSA. This CDR3 has 16 amino acids. J gave up 1 base and V 6 bases, and 10 bases lay outside the gene matches.

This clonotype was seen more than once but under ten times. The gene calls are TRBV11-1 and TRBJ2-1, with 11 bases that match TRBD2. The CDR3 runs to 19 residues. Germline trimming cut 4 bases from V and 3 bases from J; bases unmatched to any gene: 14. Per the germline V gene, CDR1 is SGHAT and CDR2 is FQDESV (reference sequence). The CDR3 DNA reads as TGTGCCAGCAGCTCGCTCCCGGGACTAGCGGATAAGATCTACAATGAGCAGTTCTTC. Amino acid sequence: CASSSLPGLADKIYNEQFF.

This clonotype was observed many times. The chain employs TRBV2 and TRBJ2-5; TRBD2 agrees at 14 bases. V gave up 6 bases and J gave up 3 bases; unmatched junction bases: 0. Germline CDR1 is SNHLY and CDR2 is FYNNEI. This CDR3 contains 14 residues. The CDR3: CASRGLAGEETQYF. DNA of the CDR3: TGTGCCAGCAGGGGACTAGCGGGAGAAGAGACCCAGTACTTC.

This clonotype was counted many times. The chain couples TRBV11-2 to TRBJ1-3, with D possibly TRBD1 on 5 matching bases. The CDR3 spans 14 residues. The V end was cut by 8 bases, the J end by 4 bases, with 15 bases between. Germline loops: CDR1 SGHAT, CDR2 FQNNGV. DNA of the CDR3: TGTGCCAGCCAGGGAGAGGGCTCCGGAAACACCATATATTTT. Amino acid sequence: CASQGEGSGNTIYF.

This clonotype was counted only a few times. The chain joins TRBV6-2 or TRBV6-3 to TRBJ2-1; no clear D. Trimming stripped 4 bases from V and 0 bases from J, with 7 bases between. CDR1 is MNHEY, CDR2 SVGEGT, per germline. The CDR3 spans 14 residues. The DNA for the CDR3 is TGTGCCAGCAGTTGGCGCAGCTCCTACAATGAGCAGTTCTTC. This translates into CASSWRSSYNEQFF.

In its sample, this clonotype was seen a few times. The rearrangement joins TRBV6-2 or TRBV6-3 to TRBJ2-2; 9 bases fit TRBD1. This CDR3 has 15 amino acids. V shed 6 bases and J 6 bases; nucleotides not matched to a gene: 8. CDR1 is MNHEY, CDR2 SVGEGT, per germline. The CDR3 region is CASSKPGQGSGELFF. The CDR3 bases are TGTGCCAGCAGCAAACCGGGACAGGGATCCGGGGAGCTGTTTTTT.

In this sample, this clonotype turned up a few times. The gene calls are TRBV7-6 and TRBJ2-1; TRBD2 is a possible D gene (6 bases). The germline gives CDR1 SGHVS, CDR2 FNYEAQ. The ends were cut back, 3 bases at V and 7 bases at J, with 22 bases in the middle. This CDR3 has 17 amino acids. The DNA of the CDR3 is TGTGCCAGCAGCTTGGGGACTGAGTTGGGGCTATGGAATGAGCAGTTCTTC. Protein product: CASSLGTELGLWNEQFF.

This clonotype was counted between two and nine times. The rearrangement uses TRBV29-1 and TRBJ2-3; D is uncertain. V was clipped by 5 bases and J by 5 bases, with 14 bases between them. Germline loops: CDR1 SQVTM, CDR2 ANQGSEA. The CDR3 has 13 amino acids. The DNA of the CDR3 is TGCAGCGTTTCAGTCCCCGAAGGAGATACGCAGTATTTT. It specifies CSVSVPEGDTQYF.

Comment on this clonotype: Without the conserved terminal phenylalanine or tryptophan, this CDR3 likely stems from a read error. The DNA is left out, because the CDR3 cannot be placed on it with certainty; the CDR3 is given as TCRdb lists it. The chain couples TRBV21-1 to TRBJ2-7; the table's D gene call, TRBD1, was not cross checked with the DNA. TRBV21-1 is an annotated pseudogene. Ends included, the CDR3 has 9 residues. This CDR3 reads CASRPLSLS.

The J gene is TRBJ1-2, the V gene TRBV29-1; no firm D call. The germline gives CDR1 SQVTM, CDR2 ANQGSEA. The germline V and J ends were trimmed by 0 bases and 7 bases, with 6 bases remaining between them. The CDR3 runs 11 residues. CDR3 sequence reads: CSVEDFLGYTF. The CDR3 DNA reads TGCAGCGTTGAAGATTTCCTTGGCTACACCTTC. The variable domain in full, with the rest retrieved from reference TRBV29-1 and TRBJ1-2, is SAVISQKPSRDICQRGTSLTIQCQVDSQVTMMFWYRQQPGQSLTLIATANQGSEATYESGFVIDKFPISRPNLTFSTLTVSNMSPEDSSIYLCSVEDFLGYTFGSGTRLTVV.

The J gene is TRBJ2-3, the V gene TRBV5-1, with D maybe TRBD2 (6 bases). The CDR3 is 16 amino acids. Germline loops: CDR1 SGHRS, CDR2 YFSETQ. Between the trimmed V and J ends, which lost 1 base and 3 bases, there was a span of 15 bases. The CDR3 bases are TGCGCCAGCAGCTTGTATCCGGGAGACGGAACAGATACGCAGTATTTT. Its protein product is CASSLYPGDGTDTQYF.

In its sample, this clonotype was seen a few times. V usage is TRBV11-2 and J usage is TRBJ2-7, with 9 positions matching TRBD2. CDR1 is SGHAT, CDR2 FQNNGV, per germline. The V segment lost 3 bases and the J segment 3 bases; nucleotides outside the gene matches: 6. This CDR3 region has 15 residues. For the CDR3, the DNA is TGTGCCAGCAGCTTCTCGCGGGAGGGTTACTACGAGCAGTACTTC. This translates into CASSFSREGYYEQYF.

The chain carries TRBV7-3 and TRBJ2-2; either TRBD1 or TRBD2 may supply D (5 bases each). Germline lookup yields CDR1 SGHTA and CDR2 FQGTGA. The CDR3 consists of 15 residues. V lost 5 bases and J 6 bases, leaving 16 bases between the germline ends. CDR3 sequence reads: CASSIGTPRAGELFF. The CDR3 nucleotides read TGTGCCAGCAGCATAGGGACCCCACGGGCCGGGGAGCTGTTTTTT.